This T cell receptor beta chain was sequenced in a study of OX40 agonist ivuxolimab in advanced cancers. Whole-study context: Subjects had a mean age of roughly 60 years, with a range of 23 to 79; roughly 80% were male.

Worth noting for this clone: What it recognizes is unknown.

V trimming: 5 bases; J trimming: 1 base; junction bases outside the gene matches: 4. This CDR3 is 17 amino acids long. Germline CDR1 is SGHTA and CDR2 is FQGNSA. Study results and caveats: Relatively little clonal expansion, among the lowest observed, appeared in partial responders at 0.1-3.0 mg/kg.

Clones were sequenced by immunoSEQ multiplex PCR, and TCRdb holds only the in-frame ones, with some missing. The sample lists approximately 86,000 clones; just over 90% were seen once. Collection of blood occurred at baseline, at cycle 4 day 1, and at cycle 7 day 1. The specimen comprised CD4+ or CD8+ T cells sorted from blood, sampled in a trial of the OX40 agonist ivuxolimab. The source of this sequence is an adult with an advanced solid tumor such as melanoma, head and neck, liver or kidney cancer. The chain has TRBV7-2 and TRBJ2-1; TRBD2 agrees at 14 bases. The CDR3 spells CASSDGTSGSSYNEQFF. As DNA, the CDR3 is TGTGCCAGCAGCGACGGGACTAGCGGGAGTTCCTACAATGAGCAGTTCTTC. Drawing the rest from reference TRBV7-2 and TRBJ2-1, the complete variable domain is GAGVSQSPSNKVTEKGKDVELRCDPISGHTALYWYRQSLGQGLEFLIYFQGNSAPDKSGLPSDRFSAERTGGSVSTLTIQRTQQEDSAVYLCASSDGTSGSSYNEQFFGPGTRLTVL.